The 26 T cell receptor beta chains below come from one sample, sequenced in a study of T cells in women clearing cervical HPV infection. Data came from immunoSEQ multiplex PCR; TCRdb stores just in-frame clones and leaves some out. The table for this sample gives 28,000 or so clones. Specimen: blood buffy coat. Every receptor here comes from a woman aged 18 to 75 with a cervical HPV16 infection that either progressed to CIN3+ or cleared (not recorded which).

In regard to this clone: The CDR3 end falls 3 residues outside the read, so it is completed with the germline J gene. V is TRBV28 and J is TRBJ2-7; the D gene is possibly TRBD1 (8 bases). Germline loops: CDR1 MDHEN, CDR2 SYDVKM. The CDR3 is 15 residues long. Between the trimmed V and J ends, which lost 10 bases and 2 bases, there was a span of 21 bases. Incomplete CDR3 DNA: TGTGCCAACCTGACAGGGGAACGGGAGGCCTACGAG. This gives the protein CANLTGEREAYE. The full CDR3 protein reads CANLTGEREAYEQYF.

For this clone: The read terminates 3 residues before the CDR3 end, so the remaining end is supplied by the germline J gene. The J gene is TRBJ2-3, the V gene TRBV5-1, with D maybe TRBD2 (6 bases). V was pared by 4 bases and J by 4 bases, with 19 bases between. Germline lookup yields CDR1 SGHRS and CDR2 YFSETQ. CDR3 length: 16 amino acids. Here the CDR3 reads CASSPRASANADTQYF. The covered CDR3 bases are TGCGCCAGCAGCCCGAGAGCTAGCGCTAACGCAGATACG.

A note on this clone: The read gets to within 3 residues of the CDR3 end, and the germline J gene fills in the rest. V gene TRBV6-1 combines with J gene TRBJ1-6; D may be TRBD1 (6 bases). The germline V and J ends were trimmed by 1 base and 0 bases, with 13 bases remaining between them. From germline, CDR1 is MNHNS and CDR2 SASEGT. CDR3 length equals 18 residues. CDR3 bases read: TGTGCCAGCAGTGAAGGATACAGGGCACTCTCCTATAATTCACCC. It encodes CASSEGYRALSYNSP. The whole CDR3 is CASSEGYRALSYNSPLHF.

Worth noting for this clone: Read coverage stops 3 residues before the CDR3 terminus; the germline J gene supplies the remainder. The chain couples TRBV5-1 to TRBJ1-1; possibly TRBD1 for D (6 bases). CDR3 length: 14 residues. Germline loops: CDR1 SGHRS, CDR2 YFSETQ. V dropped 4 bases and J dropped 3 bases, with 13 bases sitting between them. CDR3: CASSRVGQYTEAFF. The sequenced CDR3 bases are TGCGCCAGCAGCAGAGTAGGACAGTACACTGAA.

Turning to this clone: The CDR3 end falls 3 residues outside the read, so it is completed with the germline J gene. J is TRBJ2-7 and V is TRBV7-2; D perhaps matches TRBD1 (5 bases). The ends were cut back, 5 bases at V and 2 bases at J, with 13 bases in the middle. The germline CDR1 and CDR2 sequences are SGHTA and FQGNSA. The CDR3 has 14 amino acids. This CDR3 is CASSPSGQAYEQYF. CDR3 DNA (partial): TGTGCCAGCAGCCCCTCCGGACAAGCCTACGAG.

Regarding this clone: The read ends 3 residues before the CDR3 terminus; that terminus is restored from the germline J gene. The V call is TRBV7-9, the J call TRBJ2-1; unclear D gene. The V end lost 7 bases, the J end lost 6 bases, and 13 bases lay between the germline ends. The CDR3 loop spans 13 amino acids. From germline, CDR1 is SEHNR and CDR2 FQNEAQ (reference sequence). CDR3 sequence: CASTAYSTNEQFF. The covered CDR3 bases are TGTGCCAGCACCGCCTACTCTACCAATGAG.

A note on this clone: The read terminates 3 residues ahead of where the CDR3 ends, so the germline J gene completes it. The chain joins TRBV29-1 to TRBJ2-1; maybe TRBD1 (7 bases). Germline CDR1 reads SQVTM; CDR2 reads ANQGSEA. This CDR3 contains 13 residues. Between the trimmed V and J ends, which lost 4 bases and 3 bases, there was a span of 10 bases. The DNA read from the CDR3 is TGCAGCGTTGTGCGGGACAGCTACAATGAG. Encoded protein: CSVVRDSYNE. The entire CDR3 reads CSVVRDSYNEQFF.

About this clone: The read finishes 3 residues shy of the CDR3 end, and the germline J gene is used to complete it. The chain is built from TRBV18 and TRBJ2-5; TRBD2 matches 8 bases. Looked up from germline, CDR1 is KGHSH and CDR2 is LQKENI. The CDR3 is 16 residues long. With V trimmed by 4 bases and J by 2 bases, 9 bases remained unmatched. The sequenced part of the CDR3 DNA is TGTGCCAGCTCACACGAGACTAGCGCGGTACAAGAGACC. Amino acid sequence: CASSHETSAVQET. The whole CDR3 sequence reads CASSHETSAVQETQYF.

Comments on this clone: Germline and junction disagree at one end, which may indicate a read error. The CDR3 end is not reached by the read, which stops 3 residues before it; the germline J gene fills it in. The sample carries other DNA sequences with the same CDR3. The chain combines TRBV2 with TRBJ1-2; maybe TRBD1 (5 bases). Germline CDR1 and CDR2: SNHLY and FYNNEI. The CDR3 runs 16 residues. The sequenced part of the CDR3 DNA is TGTGCCAGCAGTGATGGGTCGGACACGGTAAACTATGGT. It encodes CASSDGSDTVNYG. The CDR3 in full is CASSDGSDTVNYGYTF.

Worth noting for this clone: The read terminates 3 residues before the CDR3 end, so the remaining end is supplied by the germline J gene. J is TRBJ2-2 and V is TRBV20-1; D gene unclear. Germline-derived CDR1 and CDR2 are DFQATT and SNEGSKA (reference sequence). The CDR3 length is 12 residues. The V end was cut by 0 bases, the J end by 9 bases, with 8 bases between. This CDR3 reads CSARDRERELFF. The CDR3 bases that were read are TGCAGTGCTAGAGATAGAGAAAGGGAG.

The covered CDR3 bases are TGTGCCAGCAGTGACTCGAGTCGTGGCACTGAG. As protein: CASSDSSRGTE. The CDR3, in full, reads CASSDSSRGTEQFF. The chain uses TRBV6-4 and TRBJ2-1; no clear D gene. The read finishes 3 residues shy of the CDR3 end, and the germline J gene is used to complete it. V was cut by 0 bases and J by 9 bases, with 12 bases left in between. In germline, CDR1 is MRHNA, CDR2 SNTAGT. This CDR3 region has 14 residues.

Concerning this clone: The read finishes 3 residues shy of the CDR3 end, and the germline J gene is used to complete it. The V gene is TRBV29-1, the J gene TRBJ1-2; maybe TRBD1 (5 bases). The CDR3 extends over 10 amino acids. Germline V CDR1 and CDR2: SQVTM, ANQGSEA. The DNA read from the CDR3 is TGCAGCGTGGGGCAAGAGACC. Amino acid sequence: CSVGQET. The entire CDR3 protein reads CSVGQETYTF.

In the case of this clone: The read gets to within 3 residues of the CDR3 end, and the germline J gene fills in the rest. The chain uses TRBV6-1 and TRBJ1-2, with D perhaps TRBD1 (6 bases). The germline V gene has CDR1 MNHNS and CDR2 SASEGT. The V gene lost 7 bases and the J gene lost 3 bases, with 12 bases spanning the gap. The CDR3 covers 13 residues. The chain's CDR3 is CASKEAGDYGYTF. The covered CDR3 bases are TGTGCCAGCAAGGAAGCAGGGGACTATGGC.

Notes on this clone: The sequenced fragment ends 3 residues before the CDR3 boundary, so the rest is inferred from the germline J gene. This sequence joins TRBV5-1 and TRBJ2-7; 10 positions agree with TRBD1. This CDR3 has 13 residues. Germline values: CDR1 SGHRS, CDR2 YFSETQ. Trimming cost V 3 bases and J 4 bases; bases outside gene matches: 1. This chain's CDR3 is CASSWDRGYEQYF. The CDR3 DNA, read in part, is TGCGCCAGCAGCTGGGACAGGGGATACGAG.

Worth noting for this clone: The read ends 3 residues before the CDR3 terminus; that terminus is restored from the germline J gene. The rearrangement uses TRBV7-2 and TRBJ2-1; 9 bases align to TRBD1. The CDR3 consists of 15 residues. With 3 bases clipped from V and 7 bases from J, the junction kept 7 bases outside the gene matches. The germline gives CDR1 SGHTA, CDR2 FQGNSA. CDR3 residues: CASSLKRTGVNEQFF. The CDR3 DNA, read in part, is TGTGCCAGCAGCTTGAAACGGACAGGGGTAAATGAG.

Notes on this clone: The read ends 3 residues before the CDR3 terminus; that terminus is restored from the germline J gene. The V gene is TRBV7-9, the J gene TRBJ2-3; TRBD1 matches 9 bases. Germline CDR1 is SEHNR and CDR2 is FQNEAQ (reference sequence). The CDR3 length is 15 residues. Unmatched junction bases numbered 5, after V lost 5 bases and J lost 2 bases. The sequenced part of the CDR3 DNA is TGTGCCAGCAGCCCCGGACAGGGGTACACAGATACG. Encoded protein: CASSPGQGYTDT. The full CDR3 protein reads CASSPGQGYTDTQYF.

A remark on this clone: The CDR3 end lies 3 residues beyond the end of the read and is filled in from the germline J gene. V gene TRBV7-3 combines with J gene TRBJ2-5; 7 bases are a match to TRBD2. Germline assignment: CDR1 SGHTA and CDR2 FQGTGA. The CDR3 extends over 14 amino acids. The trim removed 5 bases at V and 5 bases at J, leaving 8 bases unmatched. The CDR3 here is CASSPSGVTETQYF. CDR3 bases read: TGTGCCAGCAGCCCGAGCGGGGTCACGGAGACC.

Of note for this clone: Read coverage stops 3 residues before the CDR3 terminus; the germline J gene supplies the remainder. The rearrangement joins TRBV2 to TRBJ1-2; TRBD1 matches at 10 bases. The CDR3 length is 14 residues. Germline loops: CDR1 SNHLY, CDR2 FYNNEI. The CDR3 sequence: CASSPGTGERDYTF. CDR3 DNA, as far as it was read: TGTGCCAGCAGTCCCGGGACAGGGGAGCGAGAC.

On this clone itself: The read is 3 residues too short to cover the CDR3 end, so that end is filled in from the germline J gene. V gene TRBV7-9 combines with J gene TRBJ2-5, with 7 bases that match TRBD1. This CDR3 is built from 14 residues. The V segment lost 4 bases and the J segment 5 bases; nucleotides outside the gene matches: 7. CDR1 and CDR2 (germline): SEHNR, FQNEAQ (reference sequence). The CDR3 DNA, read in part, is TGTGCCAGCAGCTCCGGACAGGTTGGGGAGACC. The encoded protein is CASSSGQVGET. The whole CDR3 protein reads CASSSGQVGETQYF.

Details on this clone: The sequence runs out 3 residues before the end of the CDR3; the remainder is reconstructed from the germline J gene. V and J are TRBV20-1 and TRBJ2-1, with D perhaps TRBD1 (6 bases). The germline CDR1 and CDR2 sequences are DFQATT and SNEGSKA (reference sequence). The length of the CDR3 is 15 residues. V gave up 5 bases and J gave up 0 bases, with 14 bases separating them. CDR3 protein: CSAGRDTISYNEQFF. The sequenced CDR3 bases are TGCAGTGCTGGAAGGGACACTATCTCCTACAATGAG.

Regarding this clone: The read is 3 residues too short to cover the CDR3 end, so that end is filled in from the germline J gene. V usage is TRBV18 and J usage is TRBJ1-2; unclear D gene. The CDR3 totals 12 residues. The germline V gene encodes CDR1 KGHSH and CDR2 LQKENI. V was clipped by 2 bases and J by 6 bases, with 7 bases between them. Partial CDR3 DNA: TGTGCCAGCTCACCAGCGGATGATGGC. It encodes CASSPADDG. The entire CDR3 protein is CASSPADDGYTF. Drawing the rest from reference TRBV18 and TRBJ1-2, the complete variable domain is NAGVMQNPRHLVRRRGQEARLRCSPMKGHSHVYWYRQLPEEGLKFMVYLQKENIIDESGMPKERFSAEFPKEGPSILRIQQVVRGDSAAYFCASSPADDGYTFGSGTRLTVV.

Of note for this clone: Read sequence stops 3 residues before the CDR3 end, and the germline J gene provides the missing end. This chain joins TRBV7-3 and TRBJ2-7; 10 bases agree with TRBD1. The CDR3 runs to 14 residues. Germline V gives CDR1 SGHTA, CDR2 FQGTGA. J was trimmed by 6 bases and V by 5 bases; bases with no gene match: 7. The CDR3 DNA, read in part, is TGTGCCAGCAGCCCGACAGGGGGCACAGGCGAG. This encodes CASSPTGGTGE. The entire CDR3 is CASSPTGGTGEQYF.

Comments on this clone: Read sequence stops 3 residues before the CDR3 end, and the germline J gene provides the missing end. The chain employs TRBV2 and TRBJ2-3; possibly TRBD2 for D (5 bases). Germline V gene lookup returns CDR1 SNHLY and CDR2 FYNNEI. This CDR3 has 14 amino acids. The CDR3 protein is CASTDRGPGGTQYF. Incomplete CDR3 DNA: TGTGCCAGCACTGACCGGGGTCCCGGCGGGACG.

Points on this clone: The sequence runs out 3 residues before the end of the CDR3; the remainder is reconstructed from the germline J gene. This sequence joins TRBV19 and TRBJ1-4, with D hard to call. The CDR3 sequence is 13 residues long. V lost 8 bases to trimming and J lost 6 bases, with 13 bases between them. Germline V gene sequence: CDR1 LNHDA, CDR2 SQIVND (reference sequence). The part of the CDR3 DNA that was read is TGTGCCAGTCAGACTTACGGCGATGAAAAA. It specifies CASQTYGDEK. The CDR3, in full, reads CASQTYGDEKLFF.

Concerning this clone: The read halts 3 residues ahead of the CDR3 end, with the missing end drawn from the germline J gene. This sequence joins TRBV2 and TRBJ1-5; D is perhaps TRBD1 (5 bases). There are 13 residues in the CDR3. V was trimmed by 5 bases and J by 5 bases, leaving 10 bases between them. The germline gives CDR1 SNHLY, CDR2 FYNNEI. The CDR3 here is CASSQGSDQPQHF. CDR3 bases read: TGTGCCAGCAGTCAGGGTTCGGATCAGCCC.

CDR3 DNA, as far as it was read: TGCGCCAGCAGCGGTAGCGGGGAGTACACCGGGGAG. It specifies CASSGSGEYTGE. The full CDR3 sequence reads CASSGSGEYTGELFF. The V gene is TRBV5-1, the J gene TRBJ2-2; TRBD2 matches at 8 bases. The read ends 3 residues before the CDR3 terminus; that terminus is restored from the germline J gene. Trimming took 4 bases from V and 3 from J; bases not matched to a gene: 5. Germline-derived CDR1 and CDR2 are SGHRS and YFSETQ. The CDR3 has 15 amino acids.